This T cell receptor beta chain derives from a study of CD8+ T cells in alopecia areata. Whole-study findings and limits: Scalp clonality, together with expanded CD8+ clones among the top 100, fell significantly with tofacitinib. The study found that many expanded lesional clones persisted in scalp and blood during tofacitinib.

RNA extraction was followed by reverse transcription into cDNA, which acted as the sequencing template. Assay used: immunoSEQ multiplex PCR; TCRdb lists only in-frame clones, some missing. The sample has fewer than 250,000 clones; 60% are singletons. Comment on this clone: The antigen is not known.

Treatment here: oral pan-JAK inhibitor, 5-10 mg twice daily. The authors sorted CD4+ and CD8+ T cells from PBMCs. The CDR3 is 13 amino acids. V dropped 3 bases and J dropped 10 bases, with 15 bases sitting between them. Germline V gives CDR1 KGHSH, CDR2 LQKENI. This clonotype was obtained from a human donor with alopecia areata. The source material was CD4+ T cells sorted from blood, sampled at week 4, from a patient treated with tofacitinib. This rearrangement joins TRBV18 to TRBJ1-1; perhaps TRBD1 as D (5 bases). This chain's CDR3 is CASSPLGGLVAFF. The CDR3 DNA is TGTGCCAGCTCACCCCTCGGGGGTCTAGTAGCTTTCTTT.